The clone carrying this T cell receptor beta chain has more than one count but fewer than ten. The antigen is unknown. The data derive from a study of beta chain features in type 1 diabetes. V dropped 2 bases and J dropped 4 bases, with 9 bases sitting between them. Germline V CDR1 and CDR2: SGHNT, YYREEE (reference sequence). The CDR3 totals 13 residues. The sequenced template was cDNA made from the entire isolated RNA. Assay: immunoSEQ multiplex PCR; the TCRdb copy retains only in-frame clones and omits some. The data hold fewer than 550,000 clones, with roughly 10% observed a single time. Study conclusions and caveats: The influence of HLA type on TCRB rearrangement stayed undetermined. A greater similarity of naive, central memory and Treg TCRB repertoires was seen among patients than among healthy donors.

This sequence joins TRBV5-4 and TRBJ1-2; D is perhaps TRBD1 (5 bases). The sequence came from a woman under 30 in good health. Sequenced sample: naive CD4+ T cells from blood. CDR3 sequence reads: CASSFFDSYGYTF. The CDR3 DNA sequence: TGTGCCAGCAGCTTCTTCGACAGCTATGGCTACACCTTC. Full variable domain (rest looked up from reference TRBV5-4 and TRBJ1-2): ETGVTQSPTHLIKTRGQQVTLRCSSQSGHNTVSWYQQALGQGPQFIFQYYREEENGRGNFPPRFSGLQFPNYSSELNVNALELDDSALYLCASSFFDSYGYTFGSGTRLTVV.